This is a list of T cell receptor beta chains from one sample in a study of T-cell reconstitution after alpha-beta-depleted transplantation in children. TCRdb called the PCR reads again in MiXCR, with one record for every CDR3 protein. The profile shows 490,000 or so distinct CDR3 sequences, approximately 12% of them singletons. The sample in question was PBMCs from the stem cell graft donor, obtained from the stem cell graft. The receptors shown here come from a human donor who donated a stem cell graft to a child with combined immunodeficiency. Both conserved end residues are part of each CDR3. The order of the fields is clone size, D gene, J gene, V gene, CDR3 DNA, CDR3 protein. A D gene is named only where the DNA matches it firmly. Some rows have no size entry. The others give once, few or many, or a class for an expanded clone.

few | TRBD2 | TRBJ2-3 | TRBV12-3/TRBV12-4 | TGTGCCAGCAGTTGGGCTAGCGGTTTCACAGATACGCAGTATTTT | CASSWASGFTDTQYF
NA | NA | TRBJ1-2 | TRBV5-1 | TGCGCCAGCAGTCTTACGGGACGGAGCTATGGCTACACCTTC | CASSLTGRSYGYTF
NA | NA | TRBJ2-1 | TRBV28 | TGTGCCAGCAAAATAGCGTGGATCTACAATGAGCAGTTCTTC | CASKIAWIYNEQFF
NA | NA | TRBJ2-7 | TRBV7-9 | TGTGCCAGCAGCGGCGCAACAGGGTCCCCCTACGAGCAGTACTTC | CASSGATGSPYEQYF
NA | NA | TRBJ2-7 | TRBV29-1 | TGCAGCGTTGTGGCGGGGTTTACCCTCGAGCAGTACTTC | CSVVAGFTLEQYF
few | TRBD2 | TRBJ2-3 | TRBV20-1 | TGCAGTGCTCGCGGGGTGGGTACTAGCGGGGCCCTTAGCACAGATACGCAGTATTTT | CSARGVGTSGALSTDTQYF
NA | NA | TRBJ1-4 | TRBV4-3 | TGCGCCAGCAGCCAAGTGGTTCTTTTTGGGACCAGCGGTGAAAAACTGTTTTTT | CASSQVVLFGTSGEKLFF
NA | NA | TRBJ2-3 | TRBV29-1 | TGCAGCACCAAGTCTCAGGGAGATACGCAGTATTTT | CSTKSQGDTQYF
few | TRBD2 | TRBJ2-4 | TRBV15 | TGTGCCACCAGCAGAGACCGGGGTAGCGGGGGGAACATTCAGTACTTC | CATSRDRGSGGNIQYF
many | NA | TRBJ1-4 | TRBV12-3/TRBV12-4 | TGTGCCAGCAGTTTCATAGGGGCTAATGAAAAACTGTTTTTT | CASSFIGANEKLFF
NA | NA | TRBJ2-7 | TRBV6-5 | TGTGCCAGCAGTTACTCGGGGGAGGCCCCCGAGGTGCACGAGCAGTACTTC | CASSYSGEAPEVHEQYF
few | NA | TRBJ1-2 | TRBV18 | TGTGCCAGCTCACTTGTGGCAGCACCCGGTAACTATGGCTACACCTTC | CASSLVAAPGNYGYTF
NA | NA | TRBJ2-7 | TRBV10-3 | TGTGCCACCCGCATGGGTCGTCAGGTTACCTACGAGCAGTACTTC | CATRMGRQVTYEQYF
NA | TRBD2 | TRBJ2-1 | TRBV6-2/TRBV6-3 | TGTGCCAGCAGCCCGGACTGGGGCGGGAGGTATGAGCAGTTCTTC | CASSPDWGGRYEQFF
few | NA | TRBJ2-1 | TRBV3-1 | TGTGCCAGCAGCCTGGTCGAACTCAATGAGCAGTTCTTC | CASSLVELNEQFF
many | NA | TRBJ2-7 | TRBV20-1 | TGCAGTGCTAAGCAGGGCCCGACCTACGAGCAGTACTTC | CSAKQGPTYEQYF
NA | TRBD2 | TRBJ2-7 | TRBV29-1 | TGCAGCGTTGAAGGCGTTAGCGGGAGGGCCTGGTACGAGCAGTACTTC | CSVEGVSGRAWYEQYF
few | NA | TRBJ2-7 | TRBV5-1 | TGCGCCAGCAGCTTGGAATTAGCCTACGAGCAGTACTTC | CASSLELAYEQYF
NA | NA | TRBJ1-6 | TRBV4-2 | TGTGCCAGCAGCCAGACTTCCCTGAGCTCCTATAATTCACCCCTCCACTTT | CASSQTSLSSYNSPLHF
NA | NA | TRBJ1-1 | TRBV12-3/TRBV12-4 | TGTGCCAGCATCTCACAGAACACTGAAGCTTTCTTT | CASISQNTEAFF
few | NA | TRBJ2-7 | TRBV5-1 | TGCGCCAGCAGCTTGGATCTAAGCTCCTACGAGCAGTACTTC | CASSLDLSSYEQYF
NA | NA | TRBJ2-1 | TRBV12-3/TRBV12-4 | TGTGCCAGCAGTTTTCAGACTACCCAACCCTCAGATGAGCAGTTCTTC | CASSFQTTQPSDEQFF
NA | NA | TRBJ2-7 | TRBV4-3 | TGCGCCAGCAGCGACGGGACCGGCGAGCAGTACTTC | CASSDGTGEQYF
NA | NA | TRBJ1-3 | TRBV12-3/TRBV12-4 | TGTGCCAGCAGTTCCTACCAGGGTGGTGGAAACACCATATATTTT | CASSSYQGGGNTIYF
many | TRBD1 | TRBJ1-1 | TRBV29-1 | TGCAGCGTCGCTAAACAGGGGGCAGGGACTGAAGCTTTCTTT | CSVAKQGAGTEAFF
many | NA | TRBJ2-7 | TRBV5-1 | TGCGCCAGCAGCTTGGGCATCAATTCCTACGAGGAGCAGTACTTC | CASSLGINSYEEQYF
NA | TRBD2 | TRBJ2-5 | TRBV20-1 | TGCAGGGCCCAAACCCCGGGACTAGCGGGGTCACCTAGCCAAGAGACCCAGTACTTC | CRAQTPGLAGSPSQETQYF
NA | NA | TRBJ2-7 | TRBV6-1 | TGTGCCAGCAAACCTGGGTCCAGCTCCTACGAGCAGTACTTC | CASKPGSSSYEQYF